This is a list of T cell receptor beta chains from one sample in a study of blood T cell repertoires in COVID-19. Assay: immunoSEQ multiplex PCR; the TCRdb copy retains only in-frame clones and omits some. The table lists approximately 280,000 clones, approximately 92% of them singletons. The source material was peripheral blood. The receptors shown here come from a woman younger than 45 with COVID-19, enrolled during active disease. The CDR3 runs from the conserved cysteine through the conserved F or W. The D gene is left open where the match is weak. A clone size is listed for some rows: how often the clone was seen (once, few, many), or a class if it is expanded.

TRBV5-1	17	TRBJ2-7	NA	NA	CASSLREWDGGEYEQYF	TGCGCCAGCAGCTTGAGAGAATGGGACGGAGGGGAATACGAGCAGTACTTC
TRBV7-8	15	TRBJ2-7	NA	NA	CASMGTAYSSYEQYF	TGTGCCAGCATGGGGACTGCTTATAGCTCCTACGAGCAGTACTTC
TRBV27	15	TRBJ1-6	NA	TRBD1	CASSPGTGRGSPLHF	TGTGCCAGCAGTCCCGGGACAGGGCGTGGTTCACCCCTCCACTTT
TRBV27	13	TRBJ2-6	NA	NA	CASKLSGANVLTF	TGTGCCAGCAAGCTCTCTGGGGCCAACGTCCTGACTTTC
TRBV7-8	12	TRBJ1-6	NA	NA	CASSFPDSPLHF	TGTGCCAGCAGCTTTCCAGATTCACCCCTCCACTTT
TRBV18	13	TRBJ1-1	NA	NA	CASSPPSEAEAFF	TGTGCCAGCTCACCACCGAGTGAGGCTGAAGCTTTCTTT
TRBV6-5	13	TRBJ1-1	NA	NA	CASSRGQHTEAFF	TGTGCCAGCAGTAGAGGACAGCACACTGAAGCTTTCTTT
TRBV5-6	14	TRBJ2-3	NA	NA	CASSLISSTDTQYF	TGTGCCAGCAGCTTAATCTCTAGCACAGATACGCAGTATTTT
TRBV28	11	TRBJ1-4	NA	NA	CASTRGEKLFF	TGTGCCAGCACCAGGGGCGAAAAACTGTTTTTT
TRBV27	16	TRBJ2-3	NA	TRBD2	CASSLRLGGDPDTQYF	TGTGCCAGCAGTTTACGGCTTGGGGGGGACCCAGATACGCAGTATTTT
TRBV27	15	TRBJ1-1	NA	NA	CASSLSRTVGTEAFF	TGTGCCAGCAGTTTATCTCGGACAGTGGGCACTGAAGCTTTCTTT
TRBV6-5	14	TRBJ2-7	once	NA	CASSPRQLGDEQYF	TGTGCCAGCAGTCCCCGACAGCTTGGGGACGAGCAGTACTTC
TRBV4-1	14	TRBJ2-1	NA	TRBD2	CASSQWTGGNEQFF	TGCGCCAGCAGCCAATGGACGGGGGGCAATGAGCAGTTCTTC
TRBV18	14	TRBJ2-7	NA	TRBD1	CASSPARGQWEQYF	TGTGCCAGCTCACCAGCCAGGGGGCAGTGGGAGCAGTACTTC